The T cell receptor beta chain described here comes from a study of blood T cell repertoires in COVID-19. On the study more broadly: COVID-19 samples collected from the United States, Italy and Spain covered acute and convalescent phases. Sample material is recorded as cDNA or gDNA derived from T cells, B-cell-depleted T cells, or PBMCs.

The table came from immunoSEQ multiplex PCR; TCRdb's copy has only in-frame clones and leaves some out. This sample carries about 170,000 clones, roughly 87% of them seen once, and the ten largest clones take more than 6.5%. Trimming removed 3 bases from V and 7 bases from J; junction bases left unmatched: 4. Looked up from germline, CDR1 is KGHSH and CDR2 is LQKENI. The CDR3 is 14 residues long. The chain has TRBV18 and TRBJ2-1, with 9 positions matching TRBD1. Source material: PBMCs or T cells enriched from blood (not recorded which). The TCR originated in a woman aged 50 to 65 who had recovered from COVID-19. Here the CDR3 reads CASSPGTGTNEQFF. The CDR3 nucleotides read TGTGCCAGCTCACCCGGGACAGGGACGAATGAGCAGTTCTTC.